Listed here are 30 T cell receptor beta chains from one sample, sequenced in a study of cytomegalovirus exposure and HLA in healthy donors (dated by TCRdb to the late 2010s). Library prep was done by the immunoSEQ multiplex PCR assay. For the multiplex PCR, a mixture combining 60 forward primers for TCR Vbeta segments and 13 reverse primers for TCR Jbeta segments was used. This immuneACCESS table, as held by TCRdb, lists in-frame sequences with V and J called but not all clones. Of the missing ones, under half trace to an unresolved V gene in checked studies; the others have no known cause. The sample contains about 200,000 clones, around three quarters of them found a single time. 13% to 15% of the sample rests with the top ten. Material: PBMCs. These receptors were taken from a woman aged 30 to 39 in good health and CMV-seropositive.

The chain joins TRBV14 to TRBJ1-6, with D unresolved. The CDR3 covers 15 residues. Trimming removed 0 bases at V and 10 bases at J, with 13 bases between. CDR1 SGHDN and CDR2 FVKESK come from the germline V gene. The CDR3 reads CASSQDLIAGSPLHF. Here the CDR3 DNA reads TGTGCCAGCAGCCAAGATCTAATCGCGGGCTCACCCCTCCACTTT.

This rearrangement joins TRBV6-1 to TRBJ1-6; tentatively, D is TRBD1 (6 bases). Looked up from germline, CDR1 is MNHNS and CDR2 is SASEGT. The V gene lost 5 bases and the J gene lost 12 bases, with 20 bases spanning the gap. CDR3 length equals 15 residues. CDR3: CASSPSTGSYEPLHF. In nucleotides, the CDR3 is TGTGCCAGCAGTCCCTCTACAGGGTCATACGAACCCCTCCACTTT.

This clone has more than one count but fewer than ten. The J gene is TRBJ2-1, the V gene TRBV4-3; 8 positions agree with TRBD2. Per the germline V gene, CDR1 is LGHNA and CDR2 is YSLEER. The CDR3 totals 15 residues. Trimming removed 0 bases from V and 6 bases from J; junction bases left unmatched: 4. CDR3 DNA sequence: TGCGCCAGCAGCCAAGATCCCCTAGCGGGCAATGAGCAGTTCTTC. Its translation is CASSQDPLAGNEQFF.

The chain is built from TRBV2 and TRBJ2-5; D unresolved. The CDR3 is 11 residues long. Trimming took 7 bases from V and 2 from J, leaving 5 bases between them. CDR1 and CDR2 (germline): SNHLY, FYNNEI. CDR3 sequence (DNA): TGTGCCAGCATGAGGCAAGAGACCCAGTACTTC. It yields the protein CASMRQETQYF.

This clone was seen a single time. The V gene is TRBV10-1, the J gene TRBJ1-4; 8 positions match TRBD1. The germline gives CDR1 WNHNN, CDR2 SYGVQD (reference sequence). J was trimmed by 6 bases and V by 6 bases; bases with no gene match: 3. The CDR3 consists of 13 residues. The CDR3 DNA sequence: TGCGCCAGCAGCCGACAGGGGTATGAAAAACTGTTTTTT. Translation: CASSRQGYEKLFF.

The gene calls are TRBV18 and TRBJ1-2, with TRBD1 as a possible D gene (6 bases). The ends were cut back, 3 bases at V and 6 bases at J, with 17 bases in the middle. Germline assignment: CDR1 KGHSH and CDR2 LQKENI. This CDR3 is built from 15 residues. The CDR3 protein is CASSPTLQGSDGYTF. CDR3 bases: TGTGCCAGCTCACCCACCCTACAGGGTTCGGATGGCTACACCTTC.

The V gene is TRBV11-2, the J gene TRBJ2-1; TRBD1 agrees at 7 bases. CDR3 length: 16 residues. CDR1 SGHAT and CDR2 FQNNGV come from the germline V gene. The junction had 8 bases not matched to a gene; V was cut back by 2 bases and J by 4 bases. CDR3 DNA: TGTGCCAGCAGCTTAACGGACAGGCCTCTTTACAATGAGCAGTTCTTC. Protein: CASSLTDRPLYNEQFF.

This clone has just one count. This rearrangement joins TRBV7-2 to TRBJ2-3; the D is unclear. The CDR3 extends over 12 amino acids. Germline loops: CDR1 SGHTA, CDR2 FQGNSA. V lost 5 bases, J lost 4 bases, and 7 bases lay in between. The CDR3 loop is CASSPFADTQYF. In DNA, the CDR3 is TGTGCCAGCAGCCCCTTTGCAGATACGCAGTATTTT.

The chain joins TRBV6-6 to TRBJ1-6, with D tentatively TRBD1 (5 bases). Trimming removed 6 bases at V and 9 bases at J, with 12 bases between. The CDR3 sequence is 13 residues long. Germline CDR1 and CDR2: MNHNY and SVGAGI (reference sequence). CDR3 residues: CASSSGLSSPLHF. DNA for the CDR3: TGTGCCAGCAGCTCGGGACTCAGTTCACCCCTCCACTTT.

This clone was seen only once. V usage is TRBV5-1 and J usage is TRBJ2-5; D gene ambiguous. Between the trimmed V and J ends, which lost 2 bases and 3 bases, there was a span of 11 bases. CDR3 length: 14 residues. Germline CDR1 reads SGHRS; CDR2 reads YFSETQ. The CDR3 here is CASSFIQLEETQYF. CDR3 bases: TGCGCCAGCAGCTTCATACAGCTTGAAGAGACCCAGTACTTC.

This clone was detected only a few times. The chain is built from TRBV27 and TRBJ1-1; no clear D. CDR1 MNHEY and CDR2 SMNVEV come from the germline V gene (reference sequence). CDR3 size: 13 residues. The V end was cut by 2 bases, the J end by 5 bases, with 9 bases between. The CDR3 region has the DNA TGTGCCAGCAGTTTAGTGAGGTCGACTGAAGCTTTCTTT. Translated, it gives CASSLVRSTEAFF.

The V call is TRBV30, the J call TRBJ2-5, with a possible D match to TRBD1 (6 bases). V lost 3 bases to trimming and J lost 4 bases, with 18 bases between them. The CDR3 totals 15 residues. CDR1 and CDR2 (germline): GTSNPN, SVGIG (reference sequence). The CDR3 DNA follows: TGTGCCTGGAGCACCTATGAGGGGGAAGGAGAGACCCAGTACTTC. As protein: CAWSTYEGEGETQYF.

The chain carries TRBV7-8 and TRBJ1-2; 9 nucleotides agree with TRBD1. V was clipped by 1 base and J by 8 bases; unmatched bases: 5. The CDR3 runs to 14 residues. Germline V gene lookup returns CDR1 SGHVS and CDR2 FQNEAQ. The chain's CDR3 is CASSLGQGGYGYTF. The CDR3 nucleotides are TGTGCCAGCAGCTTAGGACAGGGGGGTTACGGCTACACCTTC.

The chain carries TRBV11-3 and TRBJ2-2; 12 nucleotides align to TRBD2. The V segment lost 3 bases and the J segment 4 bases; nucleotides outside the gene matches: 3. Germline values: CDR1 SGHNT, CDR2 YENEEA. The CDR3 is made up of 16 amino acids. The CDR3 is CASSFLTSGSTGELFF. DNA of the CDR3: TGTGCCAGCAGCTTTTTGACTAGCGGGAGCACCGGGGAGCTGTTTTTT.

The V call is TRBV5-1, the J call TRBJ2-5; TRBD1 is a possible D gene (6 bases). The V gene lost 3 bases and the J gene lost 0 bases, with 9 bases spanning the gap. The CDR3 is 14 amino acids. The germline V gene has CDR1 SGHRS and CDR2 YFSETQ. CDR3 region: CASSYTGYQETQYF. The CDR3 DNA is TGCGCCAGCAGCTATACAGGGTACCAAGAGACCCAGTACTTC.

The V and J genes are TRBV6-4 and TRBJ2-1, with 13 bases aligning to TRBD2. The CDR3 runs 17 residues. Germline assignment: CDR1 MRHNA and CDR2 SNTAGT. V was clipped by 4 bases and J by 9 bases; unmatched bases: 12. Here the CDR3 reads CASSGSGGTSGVGEQFF. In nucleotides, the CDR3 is TGTGCCAGCAGTGGCTCCGGGGGGACTAGCGGGGTTGGTGAGCAGTTCTTC.

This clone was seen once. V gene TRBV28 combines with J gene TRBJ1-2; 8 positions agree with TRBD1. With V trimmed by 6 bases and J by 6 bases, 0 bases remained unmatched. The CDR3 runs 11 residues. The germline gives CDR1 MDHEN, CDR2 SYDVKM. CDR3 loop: CASRTGDGYTF. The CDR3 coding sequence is TGTGCCAGCAGGACAGGGGATGGCTACACCTTC.

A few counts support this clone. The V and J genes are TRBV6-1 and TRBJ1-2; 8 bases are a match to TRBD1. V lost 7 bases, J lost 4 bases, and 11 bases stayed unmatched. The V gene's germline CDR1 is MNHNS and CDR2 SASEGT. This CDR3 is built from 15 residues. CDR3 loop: CASTRGQASPYGYTF. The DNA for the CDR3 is TGTGCCAGCACTCGGGGACAGGCATCCCCCTATGGCTACACCTTC.

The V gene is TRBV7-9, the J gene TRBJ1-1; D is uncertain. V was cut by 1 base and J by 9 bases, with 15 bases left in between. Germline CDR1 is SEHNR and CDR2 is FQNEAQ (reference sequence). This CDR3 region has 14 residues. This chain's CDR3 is CASSLERRAPKAFF. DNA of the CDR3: TGTGCCAGCAGCTTAGAGAGGCGGGCCCCTAAAGCTTTCTTT. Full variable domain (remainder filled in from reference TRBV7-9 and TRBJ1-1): DTGVSQNPRHKITKRGQNVTFRCDPISEHNRLYWYRQTLGQGPEFLTYFQNEAQLEKSRLLSDRFSAERPKGSFSTLEIQRTEQGDSAMYLCASSLERRAPKAFFGQGTRLTVV.

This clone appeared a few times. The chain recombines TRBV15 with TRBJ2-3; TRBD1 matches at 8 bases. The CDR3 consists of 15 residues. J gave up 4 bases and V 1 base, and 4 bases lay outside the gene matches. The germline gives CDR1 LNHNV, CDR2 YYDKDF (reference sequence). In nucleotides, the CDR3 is TGTGCCACCAGCAGAGGTGACAGGGGTTCAGATACGCAGTATTTT. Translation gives CATSRGDRGSDTQYF.

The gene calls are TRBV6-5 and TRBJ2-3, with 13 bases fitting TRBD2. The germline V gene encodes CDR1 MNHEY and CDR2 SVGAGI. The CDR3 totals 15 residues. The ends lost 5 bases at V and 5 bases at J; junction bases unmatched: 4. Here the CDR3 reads CASSILAGGGDTQYF. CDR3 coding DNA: TGTGCCAGCAGTATACTAGCGGGAGGGGGAGATACGCAGTATTTT.

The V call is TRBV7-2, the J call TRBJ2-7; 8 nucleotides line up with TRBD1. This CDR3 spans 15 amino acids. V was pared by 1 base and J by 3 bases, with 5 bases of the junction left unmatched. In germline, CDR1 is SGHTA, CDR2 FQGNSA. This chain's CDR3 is CASSLEAGGGYEQYF. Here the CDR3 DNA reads TGTGCCAGCAGCTTAGAGGCAGGGGGCGGCTACGAGCAGTACTTC.

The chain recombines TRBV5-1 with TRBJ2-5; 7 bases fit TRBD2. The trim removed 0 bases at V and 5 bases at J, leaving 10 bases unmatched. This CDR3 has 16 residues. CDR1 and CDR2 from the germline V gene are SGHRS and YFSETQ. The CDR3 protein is CASSLVVAGFVETQYF. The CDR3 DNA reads TGCGCCAGCAGCTTGGTAGTAGCGGGTTTTGTGGAGACCCAGTACTTC. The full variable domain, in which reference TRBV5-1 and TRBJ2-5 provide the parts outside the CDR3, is KAGVTQTPRYLIKTRGQQVTLSCSPISGHRSVSWYQQTPGQGLQFLFEYFSETQRNKGNFPGRFSGRQFSNSRSEMNVSTLELGDSALYLCASSLVVAGFVETQYFGPGTRLLVL.

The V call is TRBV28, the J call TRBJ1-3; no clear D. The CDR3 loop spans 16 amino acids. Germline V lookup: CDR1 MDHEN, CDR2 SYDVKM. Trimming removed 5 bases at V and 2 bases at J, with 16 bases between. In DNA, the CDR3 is TGTGCCAGCAGTCGGGATAGTCTCCTACCTGGAAACACCATATATTTT. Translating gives CASSRDSLLPGNTIYF.

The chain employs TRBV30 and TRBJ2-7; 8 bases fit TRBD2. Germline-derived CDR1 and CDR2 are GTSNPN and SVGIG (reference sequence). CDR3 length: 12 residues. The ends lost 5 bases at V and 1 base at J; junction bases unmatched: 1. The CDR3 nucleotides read TGTGCCTGGGGGACTAGTTCCTACGAGCAGTACTTC. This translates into CAWGTSSYEQYF.

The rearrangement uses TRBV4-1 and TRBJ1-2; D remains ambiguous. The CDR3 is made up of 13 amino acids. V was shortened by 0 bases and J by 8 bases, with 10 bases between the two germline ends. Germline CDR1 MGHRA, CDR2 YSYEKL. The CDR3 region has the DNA TGCGCCAGCAGCCAAGAAACAGCAGTAGGCTACACCTTC. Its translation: CASSQETAVGYTF.

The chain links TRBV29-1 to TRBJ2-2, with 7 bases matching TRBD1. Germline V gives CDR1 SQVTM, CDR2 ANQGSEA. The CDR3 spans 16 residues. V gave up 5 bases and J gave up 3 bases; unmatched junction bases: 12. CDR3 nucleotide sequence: TGCAGCGTTCGAGATCCGGGACAGCCTTACACCGGGGAGCTGTTTTTT. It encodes CSVRDPGQPYTGELFF.

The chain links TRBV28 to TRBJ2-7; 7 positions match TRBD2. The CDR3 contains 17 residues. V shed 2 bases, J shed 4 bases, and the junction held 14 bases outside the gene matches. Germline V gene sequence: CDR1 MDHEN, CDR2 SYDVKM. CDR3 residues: CASSLMGEGPLGYEQYF. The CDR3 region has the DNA TGTGCCAGCAGTTTAATGGGGGAGGGCCCCCTCGGGTACGAGCAGTACTTC.

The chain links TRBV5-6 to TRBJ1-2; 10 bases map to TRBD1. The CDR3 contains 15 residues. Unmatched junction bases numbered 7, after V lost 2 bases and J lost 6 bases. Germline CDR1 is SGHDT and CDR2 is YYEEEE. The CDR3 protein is CASSFTGTGVHGYTF. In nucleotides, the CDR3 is TGTGCCAGCAGCTTTACCGGGACAGGGGTACATGGCTACACCTTC.

As DNA, the CDR3 is TGTGCCAGCAGTTACGGACAGATAGCCAAAAACATTCAGTACTTC. Amino acids: CASSYGQIAKNIQYF. The V gene is TRBV6-6, the J gene TRBJ2-4; D is possibly TRBD1 (6 bases). Germline assignment: CDR1 MNHNY and CDR2 SVGAGI (reference sequence). The CDR3 is 15 amino acids. V lost 2 bases, J lost 0 bases, and 8 bases lay in between.